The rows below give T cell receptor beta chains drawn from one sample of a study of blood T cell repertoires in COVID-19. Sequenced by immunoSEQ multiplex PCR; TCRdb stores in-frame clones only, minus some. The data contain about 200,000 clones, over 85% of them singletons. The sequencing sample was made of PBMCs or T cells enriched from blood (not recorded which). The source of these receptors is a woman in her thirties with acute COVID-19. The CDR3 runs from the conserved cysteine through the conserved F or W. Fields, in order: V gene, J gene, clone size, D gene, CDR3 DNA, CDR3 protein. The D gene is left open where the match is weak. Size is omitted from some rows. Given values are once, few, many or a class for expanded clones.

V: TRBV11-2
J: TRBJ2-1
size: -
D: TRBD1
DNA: TGTGCCAGCAGGAAGGCGGGACAGGGTTCTTACAATGAGCAGTTCTTC
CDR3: CASRKAGQGSYNEQFF

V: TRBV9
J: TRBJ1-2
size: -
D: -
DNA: TGTGCCAGCAGCGTAGCCGACAGTAACTATGGCTACACCTTC
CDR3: CASSVADSNYGYTF

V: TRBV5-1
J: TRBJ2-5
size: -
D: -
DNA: TGCGCCAGCAGCTTGCGGGGTAGCCCCATGGCGGGGGAGACCCAGTACTTC
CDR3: CASSLRGSPMAGETQYF

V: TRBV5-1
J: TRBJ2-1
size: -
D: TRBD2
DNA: TGCGCCAGCAGCTTGGAAGCGGGGGCCTCGATTGAGCAGTTCTTC
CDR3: CASSLEAGASIEQFF

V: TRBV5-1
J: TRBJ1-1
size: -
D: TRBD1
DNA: TGCGCCAGCAGCGCGGGACAGGGAACGAGCACTGAAGCTTTCTTT
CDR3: CASSAGQGTSTEAFF

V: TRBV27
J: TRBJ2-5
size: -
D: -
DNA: TGTGCCAGCAGCCCCCGGAGGAAAGAGACCCAGTACTTC
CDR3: CASSPRRKETQYF

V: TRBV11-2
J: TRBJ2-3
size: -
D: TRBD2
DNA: TGTGCCAGCAGCTCACTAGCGGGGGGCACAGATACGCAGTATTTT
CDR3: CASSSLAGGTDTQYF

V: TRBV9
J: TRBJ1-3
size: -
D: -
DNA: TGTGCCAGCAGCGCCCTTCCGAGTGGGCTGCCTGCTGGAAACACCATATATTTT
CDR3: CASSALPSGLPAGNTIYF

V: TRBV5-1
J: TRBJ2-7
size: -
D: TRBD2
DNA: TGCGCCAGCAGCTTGAGCGGGAGCTCCTACGAGCAGTACTTC
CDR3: CASSLSGSSYEQYF

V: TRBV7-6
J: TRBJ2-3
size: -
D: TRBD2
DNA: TGTGCCAGCAGCCCCTCGGGCGGGGGGGCCCAAGATACGCAGTATTTT
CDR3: CASSPSGGGAQDTQYF

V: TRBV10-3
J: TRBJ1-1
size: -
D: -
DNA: TGTGCCATCACACCAAACCTAAATCCGGGACAGAACACTGAAGCTTTCTTT
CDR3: CAITPNLNPGQNTEAFF

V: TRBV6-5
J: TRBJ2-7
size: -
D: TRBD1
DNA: TGTGCCAGTACTTTAGGGACAGAGCTCTCCGAGCAGTACTTC
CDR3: CASTLGTELSEQYF

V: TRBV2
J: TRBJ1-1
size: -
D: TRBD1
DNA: TGTGCCAGCACAAACAGGGGTTATAACGTGAACACTGAAGCTTTCTTT
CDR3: CASTNRGYNVNTEAFF

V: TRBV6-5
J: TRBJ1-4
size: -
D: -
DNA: TGTGCCAGCAGCTCAACTAATGAAAAACTGTTTTTT
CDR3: CASSSTNEKLFF

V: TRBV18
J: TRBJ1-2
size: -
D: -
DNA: TGTGCCAGCTCGTCCAGGCCCTATGGCTACACCTTC
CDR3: CASSSRPYGYTF

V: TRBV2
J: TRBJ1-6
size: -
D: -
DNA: TGTGCCAGCAGTCGACAGGTTCTCCTCCACTTT
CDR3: CASSRQVLLHF

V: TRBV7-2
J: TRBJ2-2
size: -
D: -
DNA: TGTGCCAGCAGCTTAGAACAGTACACCGGGGAGCTGTTTTTT
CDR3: CASSLEQYTGELFF

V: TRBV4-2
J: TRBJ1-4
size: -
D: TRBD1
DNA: TGTGCCAGCAGCCCGCGGACAGGGGATGAAAAACTGTTTTTT
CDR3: CASSPRTGDEKLFF

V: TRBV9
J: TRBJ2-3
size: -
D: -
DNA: TGTGCCAGCAGCCCATCCGGGTCTAGCACAGATACGCAGTATTTT
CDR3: CASSPSGSSTDTQYF

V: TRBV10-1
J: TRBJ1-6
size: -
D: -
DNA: TGCGCCAGCAGCGGCTCGGTGGCGGGCCGGAATTCACCCCTCCACTTT
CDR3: CASSGSVAGRNSPLHF

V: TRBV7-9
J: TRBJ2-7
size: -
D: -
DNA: TGTGCCAGCAGCTTACCAGGATTCTACGAGCAGTACTTC
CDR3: CASSLPGFYEQYF

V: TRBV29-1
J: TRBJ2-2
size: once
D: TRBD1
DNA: TGCAGCTTTACAGGGGCGAACACCGGGGAGCTGTTTTTT
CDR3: CSFTGANTGELFF

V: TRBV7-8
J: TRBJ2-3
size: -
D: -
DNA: TGTGCCAGCAGCTTCGGGACACAACTCACAGATACGCAGTATTTT
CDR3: CASSFGTQLTDTQYF

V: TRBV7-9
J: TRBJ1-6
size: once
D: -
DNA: TGTGCCAGCAGCTTAGGTCTTTCACCCCTCCACTTT
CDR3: CASSLGLSPLHF